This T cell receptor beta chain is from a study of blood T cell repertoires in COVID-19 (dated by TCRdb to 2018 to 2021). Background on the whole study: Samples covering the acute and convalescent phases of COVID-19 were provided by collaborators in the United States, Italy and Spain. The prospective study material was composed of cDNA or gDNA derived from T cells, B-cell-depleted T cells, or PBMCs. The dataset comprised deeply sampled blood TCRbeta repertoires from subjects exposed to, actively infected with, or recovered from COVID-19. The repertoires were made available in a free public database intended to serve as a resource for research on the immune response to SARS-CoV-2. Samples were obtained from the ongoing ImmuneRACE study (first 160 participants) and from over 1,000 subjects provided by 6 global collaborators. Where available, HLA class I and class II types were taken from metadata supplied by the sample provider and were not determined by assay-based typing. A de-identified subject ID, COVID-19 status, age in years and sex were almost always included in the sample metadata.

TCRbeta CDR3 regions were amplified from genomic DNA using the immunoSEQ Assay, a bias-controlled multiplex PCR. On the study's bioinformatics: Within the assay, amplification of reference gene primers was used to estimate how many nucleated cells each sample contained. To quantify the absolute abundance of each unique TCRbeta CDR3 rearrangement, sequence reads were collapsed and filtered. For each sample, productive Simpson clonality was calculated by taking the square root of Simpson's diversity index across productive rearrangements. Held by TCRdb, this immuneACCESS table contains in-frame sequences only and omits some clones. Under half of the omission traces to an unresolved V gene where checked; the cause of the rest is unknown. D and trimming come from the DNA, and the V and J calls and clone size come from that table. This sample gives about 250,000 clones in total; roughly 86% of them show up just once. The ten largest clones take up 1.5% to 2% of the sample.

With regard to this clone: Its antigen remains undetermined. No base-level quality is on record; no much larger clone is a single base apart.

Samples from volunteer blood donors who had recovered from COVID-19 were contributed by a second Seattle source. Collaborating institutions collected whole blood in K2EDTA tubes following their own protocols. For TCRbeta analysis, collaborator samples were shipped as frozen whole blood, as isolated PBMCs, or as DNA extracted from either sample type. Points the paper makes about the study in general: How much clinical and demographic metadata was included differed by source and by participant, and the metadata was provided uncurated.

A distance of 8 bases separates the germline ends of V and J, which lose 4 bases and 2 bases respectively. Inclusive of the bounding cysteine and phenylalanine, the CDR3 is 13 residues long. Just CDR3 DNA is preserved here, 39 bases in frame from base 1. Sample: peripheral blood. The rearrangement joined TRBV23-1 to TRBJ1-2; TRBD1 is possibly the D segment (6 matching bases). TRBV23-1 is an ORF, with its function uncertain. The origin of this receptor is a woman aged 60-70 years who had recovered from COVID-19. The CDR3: CASSPGQNYGYTF. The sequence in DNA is TGCGCCAGCAGTCCCGGACAGAACTATGGCTACACCTTC.